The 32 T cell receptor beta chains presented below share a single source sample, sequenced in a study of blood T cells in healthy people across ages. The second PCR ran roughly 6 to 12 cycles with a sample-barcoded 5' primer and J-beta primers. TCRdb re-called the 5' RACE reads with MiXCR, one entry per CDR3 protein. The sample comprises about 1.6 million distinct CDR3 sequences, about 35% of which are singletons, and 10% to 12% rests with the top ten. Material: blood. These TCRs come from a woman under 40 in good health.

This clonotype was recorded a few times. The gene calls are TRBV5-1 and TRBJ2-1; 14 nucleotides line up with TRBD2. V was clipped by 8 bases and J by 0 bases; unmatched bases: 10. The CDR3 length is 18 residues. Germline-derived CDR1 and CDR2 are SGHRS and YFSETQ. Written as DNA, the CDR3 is TGCGCCAGTAGGGGACTAGCGGGGGTCTTCAGCTCCTACAATGAGCAGTTCTTC. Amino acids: CASRGLAGVFSSYNEQFF.

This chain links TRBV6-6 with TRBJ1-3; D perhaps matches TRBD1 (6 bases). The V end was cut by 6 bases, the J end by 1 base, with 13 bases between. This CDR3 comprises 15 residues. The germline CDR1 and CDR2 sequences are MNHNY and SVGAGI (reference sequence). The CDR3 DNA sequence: TGTGCCAGCAGAGGGACACCAACTTCTGGAAACACCATATATTTT. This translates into CASRGTPTSGNTIYF.

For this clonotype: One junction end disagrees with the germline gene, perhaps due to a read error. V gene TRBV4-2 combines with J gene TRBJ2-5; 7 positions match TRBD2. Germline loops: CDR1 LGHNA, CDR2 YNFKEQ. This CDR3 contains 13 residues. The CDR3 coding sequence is TGTGCCAACAGCCCAAGCGGGGAAGAGACCCAGTACTTC. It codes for CANSPSGEETQYF.

The CDR3 DNA is TGTGCCAGCAGCGTAACGAGCGGGGGGTTGGGGACCCAGTACTTC. Amino acid sequence: CASSVTSGGLGTQYF. The rearrangement joins TRBV7-9 to TRBJ2-5, with TRBD2 matching over 9 bases. The CDR3 is 15 amino acids. The germline V gene has CDR1 SEHNR and CDR2 FQNEAQ (reference sequence). The V and J ends lost 5 bases and 7 bases, in that order; junction bases with no gene match: 11.

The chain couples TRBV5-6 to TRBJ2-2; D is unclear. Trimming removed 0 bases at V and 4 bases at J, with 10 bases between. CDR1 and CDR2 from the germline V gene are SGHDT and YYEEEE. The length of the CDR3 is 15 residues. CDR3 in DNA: TGTGCCAGCAGCTTGGCCCAACCCGGCACCGGGGAGCTGTTTTTT. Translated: CASSLAQPGTGELFF.

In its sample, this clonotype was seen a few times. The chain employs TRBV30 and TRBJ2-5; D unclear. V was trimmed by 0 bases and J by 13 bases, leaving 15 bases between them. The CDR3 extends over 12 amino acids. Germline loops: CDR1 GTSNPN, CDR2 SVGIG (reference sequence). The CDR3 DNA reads TGTGCCTGGAGTGTAACATCACCAATCCGGTACTTC. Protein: CAWSVTSPIRYF.

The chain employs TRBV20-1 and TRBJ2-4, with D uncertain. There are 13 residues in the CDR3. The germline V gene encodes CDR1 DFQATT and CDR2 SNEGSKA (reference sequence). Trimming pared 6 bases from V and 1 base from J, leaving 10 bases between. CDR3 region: CSAPPRAKNIQYF. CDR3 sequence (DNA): TGCAGTGCCCCCCCTCGGGCCAAAAACATTCAGTACTTC.

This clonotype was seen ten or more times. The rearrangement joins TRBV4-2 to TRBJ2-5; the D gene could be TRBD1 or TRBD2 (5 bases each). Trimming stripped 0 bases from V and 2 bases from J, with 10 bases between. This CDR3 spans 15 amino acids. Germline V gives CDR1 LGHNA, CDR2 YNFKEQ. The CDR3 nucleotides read TGTGCCAGCAGCCAAGAAGCCGGGGCGCAAGAGACCCAGTACTTC. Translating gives CASSQEAGAQETQYF.

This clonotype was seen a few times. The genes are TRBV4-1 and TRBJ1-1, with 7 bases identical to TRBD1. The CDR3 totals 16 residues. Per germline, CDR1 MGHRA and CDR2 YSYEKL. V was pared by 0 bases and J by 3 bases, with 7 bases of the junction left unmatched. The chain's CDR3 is CASSQEGGGWDTEAFF. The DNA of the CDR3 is TGCGCCAGCAGCCAAGAAGGAGGGGGCTGGGACACTGAAGCTTTCTTT.

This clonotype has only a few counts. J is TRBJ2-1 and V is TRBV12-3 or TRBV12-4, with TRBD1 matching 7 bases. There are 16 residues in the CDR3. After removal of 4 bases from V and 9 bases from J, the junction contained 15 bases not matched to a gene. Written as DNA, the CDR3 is TGTGCCAGCAGTTCCTCGGGTGAGGGGGCGGTTACTGAGCAGTTCTTC. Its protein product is CASSSSGEGAVTEQFF.

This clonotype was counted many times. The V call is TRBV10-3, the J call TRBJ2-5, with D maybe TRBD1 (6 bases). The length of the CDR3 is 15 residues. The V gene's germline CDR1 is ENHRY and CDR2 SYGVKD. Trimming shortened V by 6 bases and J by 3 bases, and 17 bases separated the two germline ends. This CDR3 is CAISIRGPPEETQYF. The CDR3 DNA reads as TGTGCCATCAGCATCAGGGGTCCCCCTGAAGAGACCCAGTACTTC.

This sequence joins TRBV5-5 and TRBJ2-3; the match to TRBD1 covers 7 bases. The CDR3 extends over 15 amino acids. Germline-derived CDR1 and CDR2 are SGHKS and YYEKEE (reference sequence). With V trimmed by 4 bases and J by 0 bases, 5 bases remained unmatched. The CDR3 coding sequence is TGTGCCAGCAGCGCCTGGACAGGCAGCACAGATACGCAGTATTTT. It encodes CASSAWTGSTDTQYF.

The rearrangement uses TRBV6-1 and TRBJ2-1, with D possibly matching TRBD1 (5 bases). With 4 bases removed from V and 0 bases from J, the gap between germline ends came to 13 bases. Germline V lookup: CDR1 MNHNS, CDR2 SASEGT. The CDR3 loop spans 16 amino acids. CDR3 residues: CASSGDSWGSYNEQFF. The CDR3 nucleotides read TGTGCCAGCAGTGGAGACAGCTGGGGCTCCTACAATGAGCAGTTCTTC.

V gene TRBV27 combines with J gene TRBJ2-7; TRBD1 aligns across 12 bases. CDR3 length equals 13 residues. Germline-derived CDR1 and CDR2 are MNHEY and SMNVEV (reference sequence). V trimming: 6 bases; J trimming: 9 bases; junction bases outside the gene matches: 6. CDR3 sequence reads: CASRPGTGGGQYF. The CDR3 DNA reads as TGTGCCAGCAGACCCGGGACAGGGGGCGGGCAGTACTTC.

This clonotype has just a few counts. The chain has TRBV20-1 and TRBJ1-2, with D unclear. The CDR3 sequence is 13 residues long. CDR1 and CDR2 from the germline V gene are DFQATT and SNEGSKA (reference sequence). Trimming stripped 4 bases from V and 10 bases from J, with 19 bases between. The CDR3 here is CSAKTPAFISYTF. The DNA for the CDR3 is TGCAGTGCTAAGACCCCCGCCTTTATTTCCTACACCTTC.

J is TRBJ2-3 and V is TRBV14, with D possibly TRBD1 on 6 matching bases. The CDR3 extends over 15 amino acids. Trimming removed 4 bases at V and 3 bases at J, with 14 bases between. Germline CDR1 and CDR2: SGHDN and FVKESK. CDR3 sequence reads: CASSRTGMGTDTQYF. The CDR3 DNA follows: TGTGCCAGCAGCCGCACAGGGATGGGAACAGATACGCAGTATTTT.

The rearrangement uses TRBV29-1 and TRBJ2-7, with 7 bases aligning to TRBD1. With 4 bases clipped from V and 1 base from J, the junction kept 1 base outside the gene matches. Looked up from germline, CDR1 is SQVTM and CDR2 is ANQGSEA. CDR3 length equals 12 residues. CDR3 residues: CSVGTGSYEQYF. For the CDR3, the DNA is TGCAGCGTTGGGACAGGTTCCTACGAGCAGTACTTC.

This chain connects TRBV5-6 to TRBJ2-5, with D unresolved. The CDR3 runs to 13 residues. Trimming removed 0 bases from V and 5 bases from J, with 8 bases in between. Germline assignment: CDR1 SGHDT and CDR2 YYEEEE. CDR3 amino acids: CASSLVGDETQYF. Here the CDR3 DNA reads TGTGCCAGCAGCTTGGTGGGCGATGAGACCCAGTACTTC.

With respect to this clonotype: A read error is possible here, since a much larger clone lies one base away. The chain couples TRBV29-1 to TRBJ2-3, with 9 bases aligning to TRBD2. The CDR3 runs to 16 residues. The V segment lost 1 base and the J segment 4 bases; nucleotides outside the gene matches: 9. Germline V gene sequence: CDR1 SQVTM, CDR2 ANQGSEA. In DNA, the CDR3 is TGCAGCGTTGAAGTAGCTAGCGGGGTACGCTCAGATACGCAGTATTTT. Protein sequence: CSVEVASGVRSDTQYF.

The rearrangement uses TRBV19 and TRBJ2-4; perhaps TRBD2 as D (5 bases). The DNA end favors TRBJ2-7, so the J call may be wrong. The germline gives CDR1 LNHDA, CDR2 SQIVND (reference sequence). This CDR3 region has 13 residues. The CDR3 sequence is CASSIDGDYEQYF. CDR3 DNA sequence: TGTGCCAGTAGTATAGACGGGGACTACGAGCAGTACTTC.

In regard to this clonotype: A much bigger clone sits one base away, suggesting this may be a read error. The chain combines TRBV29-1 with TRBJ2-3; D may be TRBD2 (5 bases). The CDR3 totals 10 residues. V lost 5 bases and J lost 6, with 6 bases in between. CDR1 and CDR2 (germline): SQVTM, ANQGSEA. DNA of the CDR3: TGCAGCGTTTGGAGGGATACGCAGTATTTT. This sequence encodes CSVWRDTQYF.

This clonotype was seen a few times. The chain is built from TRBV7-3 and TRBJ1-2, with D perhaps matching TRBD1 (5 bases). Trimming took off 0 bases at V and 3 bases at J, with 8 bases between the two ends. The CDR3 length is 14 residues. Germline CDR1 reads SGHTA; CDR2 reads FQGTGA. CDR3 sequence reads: CASSLTGHDYGYTF. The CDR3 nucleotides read TGTGCCAGCAGCTTAACGGGGCACGACTATGGCTACACCTTC. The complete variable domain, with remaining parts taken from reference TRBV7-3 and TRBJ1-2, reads GAGVSQTPSNKVTEKGKYVELRCDPISGHTALYWYRQSLGQGPEFLIYFQGTGAADDSGLPNDRFFAVRPEGSVSTLKIQRTERGDSAVYLCASSLTGHDYGYTFGSGTRLTVV.

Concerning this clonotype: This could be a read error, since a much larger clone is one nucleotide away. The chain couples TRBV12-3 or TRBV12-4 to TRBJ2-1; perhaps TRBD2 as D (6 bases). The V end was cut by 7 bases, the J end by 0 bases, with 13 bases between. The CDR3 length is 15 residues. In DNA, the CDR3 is TGTGCCAGCACCTTAGGAGGGAACTCCTACAATGAGCAGTTCTTC. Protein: CASTLGGNSYNEQFF.

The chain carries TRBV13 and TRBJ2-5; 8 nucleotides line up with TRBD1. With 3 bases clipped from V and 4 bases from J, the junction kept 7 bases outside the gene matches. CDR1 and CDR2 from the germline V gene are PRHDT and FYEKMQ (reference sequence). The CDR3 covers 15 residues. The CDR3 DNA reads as TGTGCCAGCAGCTTCAACTTACAGGGGGTAGAGACCCAGTACTTC. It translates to CASSFNLQGVETQYF.

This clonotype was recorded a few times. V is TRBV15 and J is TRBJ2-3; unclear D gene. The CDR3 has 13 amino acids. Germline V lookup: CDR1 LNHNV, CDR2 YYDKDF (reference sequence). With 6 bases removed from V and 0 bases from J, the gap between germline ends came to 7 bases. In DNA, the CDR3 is TGTGCCACCAGTCATCTGAGCACAGATACGCAGTATTTT. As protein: CATSHLSTDTQYF.

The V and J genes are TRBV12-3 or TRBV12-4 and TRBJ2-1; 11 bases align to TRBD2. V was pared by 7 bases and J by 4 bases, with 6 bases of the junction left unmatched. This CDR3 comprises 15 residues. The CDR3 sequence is CASTAPSGGYNEQFF. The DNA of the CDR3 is TGTGCCAGCACCGCTCCTAGCGGGGGGTACAATGAGCAGTTCTTC.

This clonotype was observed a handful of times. The CDR3 nucleotides are TGTGCCAGCAGCTTACGTAGTTCAGGGACAGGGCGGAATGAGCAGTTCTTC. Translation: CASSLRSSGTGRNEQFF. This chain uses TRBV7-2 with TRBJ2-1, with TRBD1 matching over 9 bases. Looked up from germline, CDR1 is SGHTA and CDR2 is FQGNSA. This CDR3 is 17 amino acids long. V was clipped by 2 bases and J by 7 bases; unmatched bases: 12.

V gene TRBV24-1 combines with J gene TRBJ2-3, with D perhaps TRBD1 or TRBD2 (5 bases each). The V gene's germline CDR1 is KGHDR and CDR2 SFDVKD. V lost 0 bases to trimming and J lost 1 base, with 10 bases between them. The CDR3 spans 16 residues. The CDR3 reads CATSDLPRGGTDTQYF. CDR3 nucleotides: TGTGCCACCAGTGATTTGCCTCGAGGGGGCACAGATACGCAGTATTTT.

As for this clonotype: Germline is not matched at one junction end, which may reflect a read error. CDR3 DNA sequence: TGTGCCGGCAGAGACAGGGGCGAGGAGACCCAGTACTTC. Protein: CAGRDRGEETQYF. The chain uses TRBV6-6 and TRBJ2-5, with 8 bases identical to TRBD1. CDR3 size: 13 residues. Germline values: CDR1 MNHNY, CDR2 SVGAGI (reference sequence).

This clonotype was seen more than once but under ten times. CDR3 loop: CASRPPGSLGYGYTF. The CDR3 region has the DNA TGTGCCAGCAGACCGCCAGGGTCCTTAGGCTATGGCTACACCTTC. The chain links TRBV6-5 to TRBJ1-2, with TRBD1 as a possible D gene (5 bases). Between the trimmed V and J ends, which lost 6 bases and 4 bases, there was a span of 18 bases. The CDR3 has 15 residues. The V gene's germline CDR1 is MNHEY and CDR2 SVGAGI.

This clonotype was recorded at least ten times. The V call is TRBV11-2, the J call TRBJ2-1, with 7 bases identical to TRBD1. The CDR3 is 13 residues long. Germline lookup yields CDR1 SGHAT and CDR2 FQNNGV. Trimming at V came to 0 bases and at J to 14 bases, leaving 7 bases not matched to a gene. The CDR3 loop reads CASSLEVSGTEFF. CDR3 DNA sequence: TGTGCCAGCAGCTTAGAAGTCTCTGGGACAGAGTTCTTC.

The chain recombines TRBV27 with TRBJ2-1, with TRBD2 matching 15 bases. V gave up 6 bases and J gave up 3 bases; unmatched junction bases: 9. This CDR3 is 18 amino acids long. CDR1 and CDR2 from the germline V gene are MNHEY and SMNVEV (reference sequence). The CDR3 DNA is TGTGCCAGCAGACCCGGGACTAGCGGGAGGTTGATCTACAATGAGCAGTTCTTC. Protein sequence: CASRPGTSGRLIYNEQFF.